This passage covers 26 T cell receptor beta chains from one sample sequenced in a study of T-cell reconstitution after alpha-beta-depleted transplantation in children. TCRbeta library construction was performed incorporating unique molecular identifiers. MiXCR was run by TCRdb on the PCR reads, yielding one entry per CDR3 protein. This table holds about 420,000 distinct CDR3 sequences, 15% to 20% found once. The sequences come from PBMCs, mostly from graft donor cells, collected 360 days after TCRalphabeta/CD19-depleted stem cell transplant. Receptor source: a boy younger than two who had a stem cell transplant for Wiskott-Aldrich syndrome, so the T cells may come from the graft donor.

The sample holds a few counts of this clonotype. The V gene is TRBV12-3 or TRBV12-4, the J gene TRBJ1-4; D remains ambiguous. V was shortened by 5 bases and J by 0 bases, with 10 bases between the two germline ends. This CDR3 region has 15 residues. The CDR3 loop is CASSRHLATNEKLFF. CDR3 sequence (DNA): TGTGCCAGCAGTAGGCATCTTGCAACTAATGAAAAACTGTTTTTT.

This clonotype was counted a few times. The chain links TRBV20-1 to TRBJ2-3, with D hard to call. Trimming left V 2 bases short and J 0 bases short, with 3 bases between. CDR1 is DFQATT, CDR2 SNEGSKA, per germline (reference sequence). There are 12 residues in the CDR3. For the CDR3, the DNA is TGCAGTGCTAGACTGAGCACAGATACGCAGTATTTT. Translated: CSARLSTDTQYF.

The gene calls are TRBV4-1 and TRBJ2-3; 8 positions match TRBD1. Germline V gives CDR1 MGHRA, CDR2 YSYEKL. The V segment lost 0 bases and the J segment 3 bases; nucleotides outside the gene matches: 5. The CDR3 runs 16 residues. CDR3 in amino acids: CASSQEGGQGTDTQYF. In DNA, the CDR3 is TGCGCCAGCAGCCAAGAGGGAGGACAGGGTACAGATACGCAGTATTTT.

This clonotype came up a few times. The chain links TRBV5-1 to TRBJ2-7; possibly TRBD2 for D (5 bases). The germline V and J ends were trimmed by 2 bases and 1 base, with 13 bases remaining between them. The CDR3 is 15 amino acids. Germline V gene lookup returns CDR1 SGHRS and CDR2 YFSETQ. Here the CDR3 DNA reads TGCGCCAGCAGCTTTAGGTCGGGGTTATCCTACGAGCAGTACTTC. This sequence encodes CASSFRSGLSYEQYF.

The chain uses TRBV12-3 or TRBV12-4 and TRBJ2-7; tentatively, D is TRBD1 (6 bases). This CDR3 spans 17 amino acids. With 2 bases removed from V and 1 base from J, the gap between germline ends came to 18 bases. The CDR3 region is CASSLPWTDTTSYEQYF. CDR3 nucleotides: TGTGCCAGCAGTTTACCTTGGACAGACACCACTTCCTACGAGCAGTACTTC.

This chain connects TRBV27 to TRBJ2-7, with D perhaps matching TRBD1 (6 bases). Per germline, CDR1 MNHEY and CDR2 SMNVEV (reference sequence). V was clipped by 10 bases and J by 1 base, with 14 bases between them. The CDR3 contains 13 residues. Written as DNA, the CDR3 is TGTGCCACCTCCGGGACAAGATCCTACGAGCAGTACTTC. Amino acid sequence: CATSGTRSYEQYF.

The chain has TRBV13 and TRBJ2-1; TRBD2 aligns across 11 bases. The CDR3 is made up of 15 amino acids. From germline, CDR1 is PRHDT and CDR2 FYEKMQ (reference sequence). Trimming removed 5 bases from V and 6 bases from J; junction bases left unmatched: 6. CDR3 nucleotides: TGTGCCAGCAGCGTCCTACTAGCGGGAGTCAATGAGCAGTTCTTC. Translating gives CASSVLLAGVNEQFF.

This clonotype was counted only a few times. The V call is TRBV5-6, the J call TRBJ2-1; tentative D call: TRBD1 (6 bases). The CDR3 loop spans 15 amino acids. V dropped 6 bases and J dropped 2 bases, with 15 bases sitting between them. Germline CDR1 reads SGHDT; CDR2 reads YYEEEE. This CDR3 reads CASTTDRSTYNEQFF. The CDR3 DNA sequence: TGTGCCAGCACCACTGACAGGTCAACCTACAATGAGCAGTTCTTC.

This clonotype was seen a handful of times. The V and J genes are TRBV2 and TRBJ2-7; D unclear. The V and J ends lost 3 bases and 2 bases respectively, with 5 bases between them. The CDR3 sequence is 12 residues long. Germline lookup yields CDR1 SNHLY and CDR2 FYNNEI. In DNA form, the CDR3 reads TGTGCCAGCAGTGACCAGGCCTACGAGCAGTACTTC. Residues: CASSDQAYEQYF.

This clonotype showed up just a few times. The chain links TRBV20-1 to TRBJ2-7; 8 nucleotides line up with TRBD2. The V gene's germline CDR1 is DFQATT and CDR2 SNEGSKA (reference sequence). J was trimmed by 3 bases and V by 0 bases; bases with no gene match: 4. The CDR3 totals 14 residues. The CDR3: CSARDLAGGYEQYF. The DNA for the CDR3 is TGCAGTGCTAGAGATCTGGCGGGGGGCTACGAGCAGTACTTC.

This clonotype was seen a few times. The gene calls are TRBV7-9 and TRBJ1-6, with unresolved D. The CDR3 is 13 amino acids. V gave up 2 bases and J gave up 15 bases, with 14 bases separating them. CDR1 and CDR2 (germline): SEHNR, FQNEAQ (reference sequence). The CDR3 sequence is CASSLPLIGLLHF. The CDR3 DNA is TGTGCCAGCAGCTTACCCCTTATAGGCCTCCTCCACTTT.

V usage is TRBV4-3 and J usage is TRBJ1-2, with TRBD1 identical over 9 bases. Germline V CDR1 and CDR2: LGHNA, YSLEER. Germline trimming cut 4 bases from V and 5 bases from J; bases unmatched to any gene: 8. There are 15 residues in the CDR3. CDR3: CASSPRTGAEYGYTF. DNA for the CDR3: TGCGCCAGCAGCCCCCGGACAGGGGCAGAATATGGCTACACCTTC.

This clonotype was observed a few times. The CDR3 coding sequence is TGTGCCAGCAGCATACGGACTAGTAGGAACGAGCAGTACTTC. Amino acids: CASSIRTSRNEQYF. The chain links TRBV7-2 to TRBJ2-7; 7 bases agree with TRBD2. J gave up 5 bases and V 5 bases, and 9 bases lay outside the gene matches. The CDR3 is 14 residues long. Per germline, CDR1 SGHTA and CDR2 FQGNSA.

The chain has TRBV12-3 or TRBV12-4 and TRBJ1-5, with D uncertain. V lost 5 bases, J lost 5 bases, and 10 bases lay in between. The CDR3 is made up of 13 amino acids. The CDR3 spells CASSPSSHQPQHF. The CDR3 DNA reads as TGTGCCAGCAGTCCATCGAGCCATCAGCCCCAGCATTTT.

V gene TRBV5-5 combines with J gene TRBJ2-3; D might be TRBD1 (6 bases). Germline assignment: CDR1 SGHKS and CDR2 YYEKEE (reference sequence). There are 16 residues in the CDR3. The ends were cut back, 0 bases at V and 0 bases at J, with 11 bases in the middle. This CDR3 reads CASSLVFDRSTDTQYF. The CDR3 bases are TGTGCCAGCAGCTTGGTGTTCGACAGGAGCACAGATACGCAGTATTTT.

This clonotype was counted at least ten times. V and J are TRBV4-3 and TRBJ2-1; no reliable D call. CDR1 LGHNA and CDR2 YSLEER come from the germline V gene. V was cut by 0 bases and J by 15 bases, with 15 bases left in between. The CDR3 runs to 13 residues. CDR3 loop: CASSQDPPTNRFF. The DNA for the CDR3 is TGCGCCAGCAGCCAAGATCCCCCAACAAACCGGTTCTTC.

This clonotype was counted at least ten times. The chain is built from TRBV29-1 and TRBJ2-1; D unresolved. The CDR3 runs 12 residues. Looked up from germline, CDR1 is SQVTM and CDR2 is ANQGSEA. The ends were cut back, 4 bases at V and 6 bases at J, with 10 bases in the middle. CDR3 coding DNA: TGCAGCGTTGGGGGTGGGGTCAATGAGCAGTTCTTC. It translates to CSVGGGVNEQFF.

The rearrangement uses TRBV5-1 and TRBJ2-1; 7 positions match TRBD2. The germline V gene has CDR1 SGHRS and CDR2 YFSETQ. V gave up 4 bases and J gave up 5 bases; unmatched junction bases: 15. The CDR3 totals 17 residues. CDR3 residues: CASSVYGTPGLDNEQFF. In DNA form, the CDR3 reads TGCGCCAGCAGCGTTTACGGGACTCCCGGACTAGACAATGAGCAGTTCTTC.

This clonotype was seen a handful of times. In DNA, the CDR3 is TGTGCCAGCAGTTACGGCAGGGGCGGCGGTGAAGCTTTCTTT. Its protein product is CASSYGRGGGEAFF. The chain recombines TRBV6-5 with TRBJ1-1; D possibly corresponds to TRBD1 (6 bases). The germline CDR1 and CDR2 sequences are MNHEY and SVGAGI. This CDR3 comprises 14 residues. V was clipped by 2 bases and J by 7 bases, with 14 bases between them.

The chain carries TRBV21-1 and TRBJ2-4; no check of the table's D call, TRBD1, against the DNA was made. TRBV21-1 corresponds to a pseudogene. The length of the CDR3 is 19 residues. The CDR3 sequence: CASSPRGTGGLLSKNIQYF. The CDR3 DNA sequence: TGTGCCAGCAGCCCCCGAGGGACAGGGGGGCTTCTTAGCAAAAACATTCAGTACTTC.

In this sample, this clonotype turned up a few times. V and J are TRBV25-1 and TRBJ2-2; 10 nucleotides agree with TRBD2. Germline-derived CDR1 and CDR2 are MGHDK and SYGVNS. This CDR3 contains 16 residues. J was trimmed by 4 bases and V by 3 bases; bases with no gene match: 5. CDR3 bases: TGTGCCAGCAGTGACTCTAGCGGGAGCGGCACCGGGGAGCTGTTTTTT. This codes for CASSDSSGSGTGELFF.

In its sample, this clonotype was seen a few times. The rearrangement joins TRBV7-8 to TRBJ2-6, with D perhaps TRBD1 (6 bases). The CDR3 length is 10 residues. Trimming took 4 bases from V and 17 from J, leaving 9 bases between them. CDR1 SGHVS and CDR2 FQNEAQ come from the germline V gene. CDR3 sequence: CASSSGDLTF. CDR3 DNA sequence: TGTGCCAGCAGCTCAGGGGATTTGACTTTC.

The genes are TRBV5-1 and TRBJ2-3; 7 bases are shared with TRBD1. CDR3 length equals 14 residues. Germline V CDR1 and CDR2: SGHRS, YFSETQ. With V trimmed by 4 bases and J by 1 base, 3 bases remained unmatched. The CDR3 coding sequence is TGCGCCAGCAGCACAGGGGCAGGCACAGATACGCAGTATTTT. Translating it yields CASSTGAGTDTQYF.

V gene TRBV5-1 combines with J gene TRBJ1-4; D call uncertain. Per germline, CDR1 SGHRS and CDR2 YFSETQ. This CDR3 has 14 residues. The V gene lost 2 bases and the J gene lost 5 bases, with 10 bases spanning the gap. CDR3 sequence: CASSLGPRNEKLFF. CDR3 nucleotides: TGCGCCAGCAGCTTAGGTCCGAGGAATGAAAAACTGTTTTTT.

The chain recombines TRBV20-1 with TRBJ1-2, with TRBD1 identical over 7 bases. CDR1 and CDR2 (germline): DFQATT, SNEGSKA (reference sequence). The V gene end was trimmed by 6 bases and the J gene end by 7 bases; junction bases not matched to a gene: 14. This CDR3 has 14 amino acids. The CDR3 DNA reads as TGCAGTGCGATGGACAGGCCTAGTTTGCTTGGCTACACCTTC. This gives the protein CSAMDRPSLLGYTF.

This clonotype came up a few times. The chain combines TRBV4-1 with TRBJ2-3; D is ambiguous. Trimming left V 4 bases short and J 3 bases short, with 14 bases between. The germline V gene has CDR1 MGHRA and CDR2 YSYEKL. This CDR3 has 15 residues. CDR3 DNA: TGCGCCAGCAGCCGCAACACCCAGGAGACAGATACGCAGTATTTT. Protein sequence: CASSRNTQETDTQYF.